This T cell receptor beta chain stems from a study of chemoradiotherapy in HPV16-positive cancers. Turning to the study itself: Candidate HPV-specific T-cell clones and common TCR motifs came from functional assays in a couple of HPV16-positive patients.

Germline V CDR1 and CDR2: WNHNN, SYGVQD (reference sequence). The trim removed 5 bases at V and 4 bases at J, leaving 5 bases unmatched. The CDR3 has 14 residues. Assay used: immunoSEQ multiplex PCR; TCRdb lists only in-frame clones, some missing. The data show over 7,000 clones, with 88% seen just once and under 4% held by the top ten. Concerning this clone: Its specificity is not known.

Overall study results and limits: During treatment, candidate HPV-specific clones and E7-related motifs expanded in tumor. HPV-specific T cells were functionally defined from only two HPV16-positive patients.

The source is a human donor with HPV-associated anogenital cancer. V is TRBV10-1 and J is TRBJ2-1, with 7 bases that match TRBD2. The specimen was tumor tissue, collected from a patient who underwent chemoradiotherapy. CDR3 DNA sequence: TGCGCCAGCAGTCTGGGAGGGAATTACAATGAGCAGTTCTTC. Protein: CASSLGGNYNEQFF.